These 8 T cell receptor beta chains were sequenced from one sample in a study of beta chain features in type 1 diabetes. For these receptors, no antigen is known. Study findings and constraints: Shortening that was moderate but significant affected the TCRB CDR3s of Type 1 diabetes patients in all four CD4+ subsets.

The isolated RNA, all of it, was reverse transcribed, so expressed TCRB transcripts were what got sequenced. Here immunoSEQ multiplex PCR was the method, and the copy in TCRdb shows in-frame clones only, minus some. The sample consists of hundreds of thousands of clones, 11% to 15% of them appearing once. The sample was naive CD4+ T cells from blood. The receptors stem from a man aged 18 to 29 with type 1 diabetes.

This clone was counted only a few times. The rearrangement joins TRBV29-1 to TRBJ1-1; D call uncertain. CDR1 SQVTM and CDR2 ANQGSEA come from the germline V gene. The CDR3 has 12 amino acids. Trimming took off 7 bases at V and 1 base at J, with 10 bases between the two ends. For the CDR3, the DNA is TGCAGCGCCCAGCGGACGAACACTGAAGCTTTCTTT. Amino acids: CSAQRTNTEAFF.

This clone was observed a few times. The chain carries TRBV30 and TRBJ1-5; TRBD1 agrees at 9 bases. The CDR3 runs to 16 residues. The germline V gene has CDR1 GTSNPN and CDR2 SVGIG (reference sequence). The V segment lost 2 bases and the J segment 2 bases; nucleotides outside the gene matches: 7. The CDR3 region has the DNA TGTGCCTGGAGTTCCCCGGGACAGGGCCGCAATCAGCCCCAGCATTTT. This gives the protein CAWSSPGQGRNQPQHF.

There are a few counts of this clone. The chain has TRBV29-1 and TRBJ1-1; D is undetermined. Germline values: CDR1 SQVTM, CDR2 ANQGSEA. V lost 4 bases, J lost 6 bases, and 15 bases lay in between. The CDR3 totals 13 residues. This CDR3 reads CSVARHRGAEAFF. The DNA for the CDR3 is TGCAGCGTTGCTCGGCACCGTGGGGCTGAAGCTTTCTTT.

This clone turned up a few times. The chain joins TRBV27 to TRBJ2-1, with D perhaps assigned TRBD1 or TRBD2 (5 bases each). Trimming took off 10 bases at V and 8 bases at J, with 24 bases between the two ends. CDR3 length equals 15 residues. Germline values: CDR1 MNHEY, CDR2 SMNVEV (reference sequence). Written as DNA, the CDR3 is TGTGCCATTAAGAGACCGGGACCCGCGGTCGATGAGCAGTTCTTC. This translates into CAIKRPGPAVDEQFF.

The chain carries TRBV2 and TRBJ1-5; no clear D. V lost 3 bases, J lost 5 bases, and 11 bases lay in between. The CDR3 loop spans 14 amino acids. Germline V CDR1 and CDR2: SNHLY, FYNNEI. The CDR3, as DNA: TGTGCCAGCAGTGAGAGGGCGTCCGATCAGCCCCAGCATTTT. Its translation is CASSERASDQPQHF. Full variable domain (remainder filled in from reference TRBV2 and TRBJ1-5): EPEVTQTPSHQVTQMGQEVILRCVPISNHLYFYWYRQILGQKVEFLVSFYNNEISEKSEIFDDQFSVERPDGSNFTLKIRSTKLEDSAMYFCASSERASDQPQHFGDGTRLSIL.

The chain combines TRBV7-9 with TRBJ1-1; weak D call: TRBD1 (6 bases). This CDR3 has 19 amino acids. The germline gives CDR1 SEHNR, CDR2 FQNEAQ (reference sequence). V was shortened by 1 base and J by 1 base, with 22 bases between the two germline ends. CDR3 DNA: TGTGCCAGCAGCTTAGGAAGGGCAACAGGGTCTCCCAGGAACACTGAAGCTTTCTTT. As protein: CASSLGRATGSPRNTEAFF.

V is TRBV29-1 and J is TRBJ2-7, with D perhaps TRBD2 (6 bases). V was pared by 5 bases and J by 2 bases, with 13 bases between. The CDR3 totals 13 residues. Germline CDR1 SQVTM, CDR2 ANQGSEA. This CDR3 is CSVRDSRTYEQYF. The CDR3 coding sequence is TGCAGCGTTCGGGACTCCCGGACCTACGAGCAGTACTTC.

The chain has TRBV5-4 and TRBJ2-7, with a tentative D call TRBD1 (6 bases). The CDR3 totals 14 residues. V gave up 3 bases and J gave up 1 base, with 11 bases separating them. CDR1 and CDR2 (germline): SGHNT, YYREEE (reference sequence). CDR3 DNA sequence: TGTGCCAGCAGCTCGGGACAAAGATCCTACGAGCAGTACTTC. It encodes CASSSGQRSYEQYF.